A single sample gave rise to the 31 T cell receptor beta chains below, sequenced in a study of blood T cell repertoires in COVID-19. TCRdb keeps only in-frame clones here, not all; method: immunoSEQ multiplex PCR. The table shows about 39,000 clones, with over 70% occurring only once. The specimen was peripheral blood. All receptors derive from a man in his fifties with active or convalescent COVID-19.

The chain employs TRBV18 and TRBJ2-7; no reliable D call. Germline V gene data show CDR1 as KGHSH and CDR2 as LQKENI. This CDR3 region has 19 residues. V lost 5 bases and J 1 base, leaving 27 bases between the germline ends. The CDR3 spells CASSTTTPLRQDQSYEQYF. The DNA of the CDR3 is TGTGCCAGCTCAACCACAACGCCACTTCGGCAGGATCAATCCTACGAGCAGTACTTC.

The chain joins TRBV30 to TRBJ1-6; D perhaps matches TRBD1 (6 bases). Germline V gene sequence: CDR1 GTSNPN, CDR2 SVGIG (reference sequence). The ends were cut back, 8 bases at V and 0 bases at J, with 14 bases in the middle. The CDR3 extends over 15 amino acids. This CDR3 reads CAPVGAYSYNSPLHF. The CDR3 DNA is TGTGCCCCGGTGGGGGCCTACTCCTATAATTCACCCCTCCACTTT.

The chain recombines TRBV7-3 with TRBJ1-1; the D gene is possibly TRBD1 (6 bases). Germline V gene data show CDR1 as SGHTA and CDR2 as FQGTGA. The CDR3 is made up of 14 amino acids. V was clipped by 1 base and J by 6 bases, with 12 bases between them. CDR3 in DNA: TGTGCCAGCAGCTTAAATCCCAGGGGCTCTGAAGCTTTCTTT. Translated, it gives CASSLNPRGSEAFF. Combining the CDR3 with reference TRBV7-3 and TRBJ1-1 gives the whole variable domain GAGVSQTPSNKVTEKGKYVELRCDPISGHTALYWYRQSLGQGPEFLIYFQGTGAADDSGLPNDRFFAVRPEGSVSTLKIQRTERGDSAVYLCASSLNPRGSEAFFGQGTRLTVV.

The chain has TRBV18 and TRBJ2-5; a weak D match, TRBD1 (5 bases). The V and J ends lost 0 bases and 2 bases respectively, with 13 bases between them. The CDR3 is 16 residues long. CDR1 and CDR2 from the germline V gene are KGHSH and LQKENI. This CDR3 reads CASSPPAGAGQETQYF. CDR3 sequence (DNA): TGTGCCAGCTCACCACCGGCCGGAGCAGGGCAAGAGACCCAGTACTTC. Full variable domain (outside the CDR3, taken from reference TRBV18 and TRBJ2-5): NAGVMQNPRHLVRRRGQEARLRCSPMKGHSHVYWYRQLPEEGLKFMVYLQKENIIDESGMPKERFSAEFPKEGPSILRIQQVVRGDSAAYFCASSPPAGAGQETQYFGPGTRLLVL.

A single count supports this clone. This chain uses TRBV5-1 with TRBJ1-1; a weak D match, TRBD1 (5 bases). The V gene's germline CDR1 is SGHRS and CDR2 YFSETQ. Trimming stripped 4 bases from V and 4 bases from J, with 17 bases between. The CDR3 runs to 15 residues. Written as DNA, the CDR3 is TGCGCCAGCAGCCGCGCCGGGGGTGGGGTCACTGAAGCTTTCTTT. As protein: CASSRAGGGVTEAFF.

V usage is TRBV5-5 and J usage is TRBJ1-4, with D possibly TRBD1 on 6 matching bases. The CDR3 runs 14 residues. Germline assignment: CDR1 SGHKS and CDR2 YYEKEE (reference sequence). Trimming left V 4 bases short and J 3 bases short, with 10 bases between. The CDR3 protein is CASSLGQSNEKLFF. The CDR3 DNA reads as TGTGCCAGCAGCCTTGGACAGTCTAATGAAAAACTGTTTTTT.

CDR3 DNA sequence: TGTGCCAGCAGCTTGGGACAGTACTACAATGAGCAGTTCTTC. Protein sequence: CASSLGQYYNEQFF. The chain uses TRBV5-6 and TRBJ2-1; D possibly corresponds to TRBD1 (5 bases). The CDR3 spans 14 residues. The V end was cut by 0 bases, the J end by 3 bases, with 7 bases between. Germline V gene sequence: CDR1 SGHDT, CDR2 YYEEEE.

The chain combines TRBV7-3 with TRBJ2-6; weak D call: TRBD1 (5 bases). Trimming cost V 5 bases and J 0 bases, with 17 bases left between them. The germline CDR1 and CDR2 sequences are SGHTA and FQGTGA. This CDR3 comprises 18 residues. DNA of the CDR3: TGTGCCAGCAGCGGGAAAGGCAGGGCGCTCTCTGGGGCCAACGTCCTGACTTTC. Residues: CASSGKGRALSGANVLTF.

This clone is large (0.1 to 1%) in the sample. The chain links TRBV15 to TRBJ1-2, with 9 bases lining up with TRBD1. Trimming removed 0 bases from V and 3 bases from J; junction bases left unmatched: 5. Germline assignment: CDR1 LNHNV and CDR2 YYDKDF (reference sequence). The CDR3 sequence is 16 residues long. The DNA of the CDR3 is TGTGCCACCAGCAGAGAAACGAACAGGGGGCACTATGGCTACACCTTC. This sequence encodes CATSRETNRGHYGYTF.

This clone has just one count. The chain employs TRBV7-9 and TRBJ1-1; weak D call: TRBD1 (5 bases). This CDR3 has 15 amino acids. Germline CDR1 and CDR2: SEHNR and FQNEAQ (reference sequence). The ends were cut back, 5 bases at V and 4 bases at J, with 17 bases in the middle. The CDR3 is CASSLLGGIGTEAFF. CDR3 nucleotide sequence: TGTGCCAGCAGCCTATTGGGGGGGATCGGCACTGAAGCTTTCTTT.

This chain joins TRBV28 and TRBJ1-4; no firm D call. This CDR3 region has 12 residues. Germline V gene sequence: CDR1 MDHEN, CDR2 SYDVKM. Between the trimmed V and J ends, which lost 6 bases and 8 bases, there was a span of 10 bases. The CDR3 bases are TGTGCCAGCAGGCGCCGGGAAGAAAAACTGTTTTTT. Translating gives CASRRREEKLFF.

The chain couples TRBV19 to TRBJ1-1; D gene unclear. V lost 3 bases and J lost 6, with 11 bases in between. CDR1 and CDR2 from the germline V gene are LNHDA and SQIVND (reference sequence). The CDR3 extends over 13 amino acids. CDR3 residues: CASSMGRFAEAFF. For the CDR3, the DNA is TGTGCCAGTAGTATGGGGAGATTCGCTGAAGCTTTCTTT.

The chain recombines TRBV7-9 with TRBJ1-3; D gene ambiguous. Trimming shortened V by 0 bases and J by 0 bases, and 9 bases separated the two germline ends. The CDR3 spans 16 residues. In germline, CDR1 is SEHNR, CDR2 FQNEAQ (reference sequence). This CDR3 is CASSLAGRNSGNTIYF. The CDR3 DNA follows: TGTGCCAGCAGCTTAGCGGGCAGAAACTCTGGAAACACCATATATTTT.

The rearrangement links TRBV9 to TRBJ1-5; D is possibly TRBD1 (6 bases). The CDR3 extends over 15 amino acids. Looked up from germline, CDR1 is SGDLS and CDR2 is YYNGEE. Trimming cost V 0 bases and J 7 bases, with 14 bases left between them. DNA of the CDR3: TGTGCCAGCAGCGTAGGAGGACAGAATGGACAGCCCCAGCATTTT. It codes for CASSVGGQNGQPQHF.

V is TRBV6-5 and J is TRBJ1-6; 8 positions agree with TRBD1. This CDR3 contains 15 residues. Per the germline V gene, CDR1 is MNHEY and CDR2 is SVGAGI. V lost 6 bases to trimming and J lost 7 bases; unmatched junction nucleotides: 8. CDR3 residues: CASRHSGGRNSPLHF. The CDR3 region has the DNA TGTGCCAGCAGACACTCAGGGGGCCGGAATTCACCCCTCCACTTT.

This clone was seen only once. This sequence joins TRBV24-1 and TRBJ1-2; D gene uncertain. The V gene lost 0 bases and the J gene lost 2 bases, with 6 bases spanning the gap. The CDR3 is 14 amino acids. Germline V gene sequence: CDR1 KGHDR, CDR2 SFDVKD. Here the CDR3 DNA reads TGTGCCACCAGTGATTTGTCGGGGAACTATGGCTACACCTTC. This encodes CATSDLSGNYGYTF.

This rearrangement joins TRBV5-1 to TRBJ2-2; D is ambiguous. CDR1 is SGHRS and CDR2 is YFSETQ in the germline V gene. The CDR3 runs to 14 residues. V was pared by 4 bases and J by 2 bases, with 9 bases between. CDR3 residues: CASSPDTNTGELFF. The CDR3 DNA sequence: TGCGCCAGCAGCCCAGACACAAACACCGGGGAGCTGTTTTTT.

The gene calls are TRBV6-5 and TRBJ2-7; D is ambiguous. Trimming removed 8 bases at V and 4 bases at J, with 12 bases between. The germline CDR1 and CDR2 sequences are MNHEY and SVGAGI. The CDR3 spans 12 residues. CDR3 in amino acids: CASGSGYYEQYV. DNA for the CDR3: TGTGCCAGCGGTTCAGGATATTACGAGCAGTACGTC.

This chain connects TRBV2 to TRBJ1-5, with 8 bases fitting TRBD1. With 5 bases clipped from V and 1 base from J, the junction kept 4 bases outside the gene matches. Germline assignment: CDR1 SNHLY and CDR2 FYNNEI. This CDR3 spans 15 amino acids. The CDR3 here is CASSWTGTSNQPQHF. The CDR3 DNA is TGTGCCAGCAGTTGGACAGGGACGAGCAATCAGCCCCAGCATTTT.

The J gene is TRBJ1-3, the V gene TRBV29-1, with unresolved D. The CDR3 is 14 residues long. Trimming removed 7 bases at V and 0 bases at J, with 13 bases between. Looked up from germline, CDR1 is SQVTM and CDR2 is ANQGSEA. Written as DNA, the CDR3 is TGCAGCGCCCGAGCGGGGAGCTCTGGAAACACCATATATTTT. The encoded protein is CSARAGSSGNTIYF.

This clone was observed a few times. The V and J genes are TRBV27 and TRBJ2-1; TRBD1 might be the D (6 bases). V was pared by 6 bases and J by 1 base, with 13 bases between. The length of the CDR3 is 15 residues. Germline V gives CDR1 MNHEY, CDR2 SMNVEV (reference sequence). CDR3 region: CASRRDTPSYNEQFF. The DNA of the CDR3 is TGTGCCAGCAGAAGGGACACCCCATCCTACAATGAGCAGTTCTTC.

As to this clone: An end of the junction differs from the germline gene, which may be a read error. The same CDR3 also results from other DNA sequences found in this sample. The rearrangement joins TRBV28 to TRBJ2-7; D gene uncertain. Per the germline V gene, CDR1 is MDHEN and CDR2 is SYDVKM. The CDR3 length is 14 residues. The DNA for the CDR3 is TGTGCCACCCCTCCAACCAGGTCATATTACGAGCAGTATTTC. Amino acid sequence: CATPPTRSYYEQYF.

The V and J genes are TRBV28 and TRBJ1-6, with a tentative D call TRBD1 (5 bases). CDR3 length equals 19 residues. The germline CDR1 and CDR2 sequences are MDHEN and SYDVKM. The V and J ends lost 1 base and 5 bases respectively, with 21 bases between them. This chain's CDR3 is CASSLYPGTGLWDNSPLHF. As DNA, the CDR3 is TGTGCCAGCAGTTTATACCCCGGAACAGGATTATGGGATAATTCACCCCTCCACTTT.

A single count supports this clone. The CDR3, as DNA: TGCAGCACGGGGGTTAACTATGGCTACACCTTC. Protein product: CSTGVNYGYTF. This sequence joins TRBV20-1 and TRBJ1-2; the D gene is possibly TRBD1 (5 bases). Germline-derived CDR1 and CDR2 are DFQATT and SNEGSKA (reference sequence). This CDR3 has 11 residues.

This clone has just a few counts. The chain has TRBV29-1 and TRBJ2-7, with 9 bases matching TRBD1. V gave up 6 bases and J gave up 5 bases; unmatched junction bases: 8. The CDR3 consists of 13 residues. CDR1 is SQVTM, CDR2 ANQGSEA, per germline. DNA for the CDR3: TGCAGCGTGCTCCGGGACAGGGCCGACGAGCAGTACTTC. Translation: CSVLRDRADEQYF.

Written as DNA, the CDR3 is TGCAGTGCTAGTAGACTAGCGGGAGTCGGAGATGAGCAGTTCTTC. This translates into CSASRLAGVGDEQFF. This chain joins TRBV20-1 and TRBJ2-1, with 12 bases aligning to TRBD2. The CDR3 length is 15 residues. Germline values: CDR1 DFQATT, CDR2 SNEGSKA (reference sequence). J was trimmed by 8 bases and V by 3 bases; bases with no gene match: 8.

The rearrangement links TRBV28 to TRBJ1-1; D gene uncertain. This CDR3 region has 15 residues. The V and J ends lost 2 bases and 4 bases respectively, with 14 bases between them. Germline values: CDR1 MDHEN, CDR2 SYDVKM. Here the CDR3 reads CASSLMSRLFTEAFF. The DNA for the CDR3 is TGTGCCAGCAGTTTAATGTCCAGGCTATTCACTGAAGCTTTCTTT.

The rearrangement links TRBV3-1 (or the pseudogene TRBV3-2) to TRBJ2-5; D is possibly TRBD2 (6 bases). CDR1 is LGHDT and CDR2 is YNNKEL in the germline V gene (reference sequence). Deletions cut 2 bases from V and 1 base from J, with 11 bases between. This CDR3 comprises 15 residues. CDR3 sequence: CASSQFTGGQETQYF. The CDR3 coding sequence is TGTGCCAGCAGCCAATTTACCGGGGGCCAAGAGACCCAGTACTTC.

The chain couples TRBV6-6 to TRBJ1-6; D unresolved. The CDR3 has 15 amino acids. Germline V gene data show CDR1 as MNHNY and CDR2 as SVGAGI (reference sequence). Deletions cut 0 bases from V and 5 bases from J, with 8 bases between. This CDR3 reads CASSYSGRDNSPLHF. The CDR3 DNA is TGTGCCAGCAGTTACTCGGGCAGAGATAATTCACCCCTCCACTTT.

This clone was found once. This sequence joins TRBV9 and TRBJ1-2; TRBD1 matches at 12 bases. Unmatched junction bases numbered 2, after V lost 0 bases and J lost 5 bases. Germline loops: CDR1 SGDLS, CDR2 YYNGEE. This CDR3 contains 15 residues. The CDR3 reads CASSVGGQGAYGYTF. CDR3 in DNA: TGTGCCAGCAGCGTAGGGGGACAGGGGGCGTATGGCTACACCTTC.

CDR3 nucleotides: TGTGCCAGCAGTTTAGCTAACCCGGACAGAAGGTTGGGCTACACCTTC. Its translation is CASSLANPDRRLGYTF. This rearrangement joins TRBV28 to TRBJ1-2, with D perhaps matching TRBD1 (6 bases). Germline V CDR1 and CDR2: MDHEN, SYDVKM. V was pared by 2 bases and J by 8 bases, with 21 bases between. The CDR3 extends over 16 amino acids.